This passage covers 21 T cell receptor beta chains from one sample sequenced in a study of shared T cell receptors in the human thymus. Sequencing was performed with immunoSEQ multiplex PCR; in TCRdb, only in-frame clones are kept and a portion is missing. The sample records roughly 560,000 clones, roughly 74% being singletons. The same data also contributed to another study, on human thymus T cells.

Sequencing was done on a sample of thymocytes. These receptors originate from a boy under two years old with a congenital heart defect.

The CDR3 protein is CASMGQGADTQYF. CDR3 nucleotide sequence: TGCGCCAGCATGGGTCAAGGGGCAGATACGCAGTATTTT. The gene calls are TRBV4-1 and TRBJ2-3; tentatively, D is TRBD1 (5 bases). The length of the CDR3 is 13 residues. Trimming left V 7 bases short and J 4 bases short, with 12 bases between. CDR1 and CDR2 from the germline V gene are MGHRA and YSYEKL.

The DNA for the CDR3 is TGTGCCAGCAGCTTATCGACTAGCGCACACAATGAGCAGTTCTTC. Its translation: CASSLSTSAHNEQFF. This rearrangement joins TRBV7-9 to TRBJ2-1; 8 bases are a match to TRBD2. The V and J ends lost 2 bases and 5 bases, in that order; junction bases with no gene match: 5. The germline V gene encodes CDR1 SEHNR and CDR2 FQNEAQ (reference sequence). The CDR3 runs to 15 residues.

The V gene is TRBV14, the J gene TRBJ1-4, with TRBD1 identical over 10 bases. The CDR3 has 15 amino acids. The V gene end was trimmed by 4 bases and the J gene end by 8 bases; junction bases not matched to a gene: 7. In germline, CDR1 is SGHDN, CDR2 FVKESK. For the CDR3, the DNA is TGTGCCAGCAGCCGGGACAGGGGATGGTCAGAAAAACTGTTTTTT. Its protein product is CASSRDRGWSEKLFF.

The chain uses TRBV7-2 and TRBJ1-5, with TRBD1 matching over 9 bases. Looked up from germline, CDR1 is SGHTA and CDR2 is FQGNSA. CDR3 size: 17 residues. Trimming took 1 base from V and 0 from J; bases not matched to a gene: 4. The CDR3 DNA reads TGTGCCAGCAGCTTAGACAGGGGGCAACCTAGCAATCAGCCCCAGCATTTT. It codes for CASSLDRGQPSNQPQHF.

The chain couples TRBV19 to TRBJ1-2, with 10 bases matching TRBD1. The junction had 13 bases not matched to a gene; V was cut back by 3 bases and J by 0 bases. Per germline, CDR1 LNHDA and CDR2 SQIVND (reference sequence). The CDR3 loop spans 19 amino acids. The CDR3 sequence is CASSIVLWDRGYPNYGYTF. The DNA of the CDR3 is TGTGCCAGTAGTATTGTCTTGTGGGACAGGGGATATCCTAACTATGGCTACACCTTC.

The genes are TRBV4-3 and TRBJ2-3, with TRBD1 matching 9 bases. The V gene end was trimmed by 3 bases and the J gene end by 4 bases; junction bases not matched to a gene: 14. The length of the CDR3 is 18 residues. The germline V gene has CDR1 LGHNA and CDR2 YSLEER. The CDR3 spells CASSQPSPGQGQADTQYF. CDR3 nucleotides: TGCGCCAGCAGCCAGCCTAGCCCGGGACAGGGACAGGCAGATACGCAGTATTTT.

The V call is TRBV7-8, the J call TRBJ1-2; D might be TRBD1 (6 bases). Trimming left V 5 bases short and J 2 bases short, with 12 bases between. The CDR3 is 14 residues long. Germline assignment: CDR1 SGHVS and CDR2 FQNEAQ. CDR3 sequence reads: CASSHRTVNYGYTF. The DNA of the CDR3 is TGTGCCAGCAGCCACCGGACAGTCAACTATGGCTACACCTTC.

This clone has a handful of counts. The chain recombines TRBV7-2 with TRBJ1-5; the match to TRBD1 covers 7 bases. The germline V gene has CDR1 SGHTA and CDR2 FQGNSA. The CDR3 totals 18 residues. V was clipped by 1 base and J by 0 bases; unmatched bases: 9. The CDR3 sequence: CASSLGQGGIYSNQPQHF. CDR3 coding DNA: TGTGCCAGCAGCTTAGGACAGGGTGGGATTTATAGCAATCAGCCCCAGCATTTT. The whole variable domain, filled in from reference TRBV7-2 and TRBJ1-5, reads GAGVSQSPSNKVTEKGKDVELRCDPISGHTALYWYRQSLGQGLEFLIYFQGNSAPDKSGLPSDRFSAERTGGSVSTLTIQRTQQEDSAVYLCASSLGQGGIYSNQPQHFGDGTRLSIL.

The chain joins TRBV2 to TRBJ2-1; unclear D gene. This CDR3 has 16 residues. Germline-derived CDR1 and CDR2 are SNHLY and FYNNEI. Between the trimmed V and J ends, which lost 6 bases and 7 bases, there was a span of 22 bases. This chain's CDR3 is CASSIRLSHSGNEQFF. The CDR3 region has the DNA TGTGCCAGCAGCATCCGGTTGAGCCACTCGGGTAATGAGCAGTTCTTC.

Of note for this clone: At one boundary the junction diverges from the germline segment, which might be a read error. The J gene is TRBJ1-2, the V gene TRBV6-5; no definite D call. The CDR3 is made up of 14 amino acids. CDR1 MNHEY and CDR2 SVGAGI come from the germline V gene. The DNA of the CDR3 is TGTGCCAGCAGTCACTCGTCGGGGAACTATGGCTACACCTTC. Its protein is CASSHSSGNYGYTF.

V gene TRBV6-1 combines with J gene TRBJ1-3, with D unclear. CDR3 length: 15 amino acids. Germline CDR1 reads MNHNS; CDR2 reads SASEGT. The ends were cut back, 2 bases at V and 0 bases at J, with 8 bases in the middle. The CDR3: CASSESTISGNTIYF. In DNA form, the CDR3 reads TGTGCCAGCAGTGAAAGTACAATCTCTGGAAACACCATATATTTT.

The chain uses TRBV21-1 and TRBJ1-1. TRBV21-1 has pseudogene status. This CDR3 spans 13 amino acids. CDR3 nucleotide sequence: TGTGCCAGCAAAGCCAGGGAGGACACTGAAGCTTTCTTT. It specifies CASKAREDTEAFF.

The rearrangement joins TRBV2 to TRBJ2-2; 9 bases match TRBD2. The CDR3 runs to 16 residues. Looked up from germline, CDR1 is SNHLY and CDR2 is FYNNEI. The V gene end was trimmed by 5 bases and the J gene end by 6 bases; junction bases not matched to a gene: 10. The CDR3: CASSRGTSFSPGELFF. CDR3 in DNA: TGTGCCAGCAGTAGAGGGACTAGCTTTTCCCCCGGGGAGCTGTTTTTT.

This chain connects TRBV6-4 to TRBJ2-7, with 10 positions matching TRBD1. V lost 11 bases and J lost 3; bases outside the gene matches: 16. This CDR3 region has 16 residues. Germline CDR1 MRHNA, CDR2 SNTAGT. The CDR3 spells CARSRGDRGGGYEQYF. The CDR3 region has the DNA TGTGCCCGCTCCCGGGGGGACAGGGGAGGAGGCTACGAGCAGTACTTC.

This clone was seen once. The chain uses TRBV5-1 and TRBJ2-7; D perhaps matches TRBD1 (7 bases). Per germline, CDR1 SGHRS and CDR2 YFSETQ. This CDR3 is 15 amino acids long. V was shortened by 0 bases and J by 11 bases, with 21 bases between the two germline ends. CDR3 bases: TGCGCCAGCAGCTTGGGGACGGGACAGTGGGAGGATGAGTACTTC. This translates into CASSLGTGQWEDEYF.

The chain is built from TRBV5-8 and TRBJ2-6; no clear D gene. CDR1 and CDR2 (germline): SGHTS, YDEGEE. CDR3 length equals 14 residues. V was trimmed by 5 bases and J by 1 base, leaving 7 bases between them. The CDR3 loop reads CASRMRSGANVLTF. The CDR3 DNA is TGTGCCAGCAGGATGCGTTCTGGGGCCAACGTCCTGACTTTC.

The CDR3 loop is CASKLRQLTDTQYF. CDR3 coding DNA: TGTGCCAGCAAACTGAGGCAGCTAACAGATACGCAGTATTTT. The chain carries TRBV7-6 and TRBJ2-3; D remains unclear. Germline assignment: CDR1 SGHVS and CDR2 FNYEAQ. The V and J ends lost 7 bases and 3 bases respectively, with 14 bases between them. The CDR3 spans 14 residues.

The gene calls are TRBV30 and TRBJ1-3, with D possibly TRBD1 on 6 matching bases. V shed 0 bases and J shed 4 bases, with 19 bases lying between them. The CDR3 consists of 17 residues. Germline CDR1 reads GTSNPN; CDR2 reads SVGIG (reference sequence). This CDR3 is CAWSVLTLQGKGNTIYF. In DNA, the CDR3 is TGTGCCTGGAGTGTATTAACCCTACAGGGTAAAGGAAACACCATATATTTT.

The chain combines TRBV18 with TRBJ1-5; a possible D gene is TRBD1 (6 bases). Trimming took 2 bases from V and 1 from J, leaving 18 bases between them. The CDR3 is 18 amino acids. Looked up from germline, CDR1 is KGHSH and CDR2 is LQKENI. Here the CDR3 DNA reads TGTGCCAGCTCACCATCTATTACAGGGATTGCGAGCAATCAGCCCCAGCATTTT. Translated: CASSPSITGIASNQPQHF.

The rearrangement uses TRBV27 and TRBJ2-7; TRBD2 matches at 9 bases. This CDR3 region has 15 residues. Germline CDR1 MNHEY, CDR2 SMNVEV (reference sequence). The J segment lost 2 bases and the V segment lost 5 bases, leaving 7 bases of the junction unmatched. The CDR3 loop is CASSPIAGDAYEQYF. The DNA of the CDR3 is TGTGCCAGCAGTCCTATAGCGGGAGATGCCTACGAGCAGTACTTC.

This clone appeared a single time. The genes are TRBV7-9 and TRBJ2-5, with TRBD2 matching over 15 bases. The J segment lost 4 bases and the V segment lost 5 bases, leaving 14 bases of the junction unmatched. This CDR3 has 19 residues. Germline values: CDR1 SEHNR, CDR2 FQNEAQ (reference sequence). CDR3: CASSPSPGLAGGVGETQYF. The CDR3 coding sequence is TGTGCCAGCAGCCCCTCACCGGGACTAGCGGGGGGAGTTGGAGAGACCCAGTACTTC. Combining the CDR3 with reference TRBV7-9 and TRBJ2-5 gives the whole variable domain DTGVSQNPRHKITKRGQNVTFRCDPISEHNRLYWYRQTLGQGPEFLTYFQNEAQLEKSRLLSDRFSAERPKGSFSTLEIQRTEQGDSAMYLCASSPSPGLAGGVGETQYFGPGTRLLVL.